The 7 T cell receptor beta chains below were found in one sample sequenced in a study of Ad26.COV2.S vaccination and SARS-CoV-2 variants. Sequenced by immunoSEQ multiplex PCR; TCRdb stores in-frame clones only, minus some. The data contain more than 150,000 clones, around 85% of them singletons. The sequencing here drew on peripheral blood, taken after recovery from COVID-19. These receptors were collected from a human donor who had recovered from COVID-19.

The chain couples TRBV10-1 to TRBJ2-1; D possibly corresponds to TRBD2 (5 bases). Per the germline V gene, CDR1 is WNHNN and CDR2 is SYGVQD (reference sequence). The CDR3 length is 15 residues. Deletions cut 3 bases from V and 6 bases from J, with 15 bases between. CDR3 in amino acids: CASSDSSTNPNEQFF. Here the CDR3 DNA reads TGCGCCAGCAGTGATTCTAGCACAAACCCCAATGAGCAGTTCTTC.

J is TRBJ2-3 and V is TRBV2; D may be TRBD2 (6 bases). CDR1 and CDR2 from the germline V gene are SNHLY and FYNNEI. This CDR3 contains 16 residues. The V and J ends lost 2 bases and 4 bases respectively, with 16 bases between them. CDR3 nucleotide sequence: TGTGCCAGCAGTGAATTCGGGGGAGGAGGAGCAGATACGCAGTATTTT. Its protein is CASSEFGGGGADTQYF.

This chain uses TRBV18 with TRBJ2-1, with TRBD2 matching 9 bases. Germline V lookup: CDR1 KGHSH, CDR2 LQKENI. CDR3 length equals 17 residues. The junction had 6 bases not matched to a gene; V was cut back by 3 bases and J by 0 bases. The DNA for the CDR3 is TGTGCCAGCTCACCGAGGACTAGCGAAAGCTCCTACAATGAGCAGTTCTTC. Its translation is CASSPRTSESSYNEQFF.

The V call is TRBV7-3, the J call TRBJ1-2, with D perhaps TRBD1 (5 bases). CDR1 and CDR2 from the germline V gene are SGHTA and FQGTGA. The CDR3 is 13 residues long. V dropped 8 bases and J dropped 7 bases, with 17 bases sitting between them. The DNA of the CDR3 is TGTGCCAGCGGGAAAGAGGGGCTGGCTGGCTACACCTTC. This codes for CASGKEGLAGYTF.

The V gene is TRBV7-9, the J gene TRBJ1-2; D gene uncertain. This CDR3 has 14 residues. The V gene lost 1 base and the J gene lost 2 bases, with 8 bases spanning the gap. Per the germline V gene, CDR1 is SEHNR and CDR2 is FQNEAQ (reference sequence). The DNA of the CDR3 is TGTGCCAGCAGCTTAGATGAGTTGAACTATGGCTACACCTTC. Its protein product is CASSLDELNYGYTF.

CDR3 amino acids: CASSGENTEAFF. The CDR3 nucleotides read TGCGCCAGCAGTGGAGAGAACACTGAAGCTTTCTTT. This chain joins TRBV5-1 and TRBJ1-1; D gene uncertain. V lost 5 bases and J lost 1, with 6 bases in between. The length of the CDR3 is 12 residues. Germline loops: CDR1 SGHRS, CDR2 YFSETQ.

The rearrangement joins TRBV2 to TRBJ2-2; D is unresolved. Trimming stripped 1 base from V and 0 bases from J, with 24 bases between. The CDR3 is made up of 21 amino acids. Germline CDR1 SNHLY, CDR2 FYNNEI. CDR3 bases: TGTGCCAGCAGTGAAGATGTTCGAATGTTCCTTAGCAGCTCGAACACCGGGGAGCTGTTTTTT. Translating gives CASSEDVRMFLSSSNTGELFF. Together with reference TRBV2 and TRBJ2-2, the CDR3 gives the full variable domain: EPEVTQTPSHQVTQMGQEVILRCVPISNHLYFYWYRQILGQKVEFLVSFYNNEISEKSEIFDDQFSVERPDGSNFTLKIRSTKLEDSAMYFCASSEDVRMFLSSSNTGELFFGEGSRLTVL.